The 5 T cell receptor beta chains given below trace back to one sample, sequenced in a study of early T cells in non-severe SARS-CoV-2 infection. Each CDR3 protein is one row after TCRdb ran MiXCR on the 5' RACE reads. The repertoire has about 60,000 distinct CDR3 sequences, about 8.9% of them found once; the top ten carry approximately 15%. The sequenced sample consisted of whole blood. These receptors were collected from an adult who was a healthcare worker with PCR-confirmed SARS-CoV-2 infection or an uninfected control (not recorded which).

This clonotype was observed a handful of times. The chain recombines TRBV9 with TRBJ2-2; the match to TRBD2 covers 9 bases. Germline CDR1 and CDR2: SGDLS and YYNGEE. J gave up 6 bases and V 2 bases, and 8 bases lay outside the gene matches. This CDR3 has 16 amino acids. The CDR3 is CASSVLAGGPPGELFF. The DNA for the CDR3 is TGTGCCAGCAGCGTCTTGGCGGGAGGGCCCCCCGGGGAGCTGTTTTTT.

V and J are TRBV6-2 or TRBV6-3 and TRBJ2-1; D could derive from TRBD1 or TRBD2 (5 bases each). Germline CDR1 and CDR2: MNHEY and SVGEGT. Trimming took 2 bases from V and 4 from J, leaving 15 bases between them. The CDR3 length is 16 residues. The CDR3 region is CASSYDRVGDYNEQFF. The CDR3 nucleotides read TGTGCCAGCAGTTACGATCGGGTGGGGGATTACAATGAGCAGTTCTTC.

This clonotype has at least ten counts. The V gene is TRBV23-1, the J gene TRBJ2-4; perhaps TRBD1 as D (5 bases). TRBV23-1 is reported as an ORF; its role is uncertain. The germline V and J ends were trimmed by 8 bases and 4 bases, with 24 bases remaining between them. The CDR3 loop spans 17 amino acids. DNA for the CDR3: TGCGCCAGCTCCCCTCTTGGCAGGGTAGGGCCAAAAAACATTCAGTACTTC. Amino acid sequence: CASSPLGRVGPKNIQYF.

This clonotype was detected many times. As DNA, the CDR3 is TGTGCCAGCTCACCGCCCACAGGGGAATCGACTGAAGCTTTCTTT. Protein: CASSPPTGESTEAFF. This chain links TRBV18 with TRBJ1-1, with TRBD1 matching 7 bases. The J segment lost 5 bases and the V segment lost 3 bases, leaving 9 bases of the junction unmatched. CDR3 length: 15 residues. Germline lookup yields CDR1 KGHSH and CDR2 LQKENI.

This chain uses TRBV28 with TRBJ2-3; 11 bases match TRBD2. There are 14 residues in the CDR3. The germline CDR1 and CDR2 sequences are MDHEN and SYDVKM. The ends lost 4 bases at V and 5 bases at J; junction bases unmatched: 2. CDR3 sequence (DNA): TGTGCCAGCAGTTCCGGACTAGCGGGAGATACGCAGTATTTT. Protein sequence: CASSSGLAGDTQYF.